This T cell receptor beta chain derives from a study of technical replicates of blood from a few donors. This CDR3 has 16 amino acids. CDR1 LNHDA and CDR2 SQIVND come from the germline V gene (reference sequence). Trimming at V came to 6 bases and at J to 4 bases, leaving 9 bases not matched to a gene. Produced via immunoSEQ multiplex PCR; TCRdb's table is partial and in-frame only. The table lists about 94,000 clones, around 96% of them singletons, with around 0.21% in the top ten. The chain has TRBV19 and TRBJ2-1; 10 positions agree with TRBD2. Sequencing was performed on T cells isolated from PBMCs. The source of this sequence is a human donor in good health. The CDR3 region is CASRPPSGSQYNEQFF. DNA for the CDR3: TGTGCCAGTAGACCGCCTAGCGGGAGCCAGTACAATGAGCAGTTCTTC.